This TCR beta chain originates from a study of vaccination and CD4 T cells after COVID-19. Study-wide background: Samples were taken after vaccination, a median of about 73 days after dose two, with a range of 14 to 241. In culture, cells were exposed to overlapping spike peptides from SARS-CoV-2, HCoV-NL63, HCoV-OC43 and HCoV-229E.

Points on this clonotype: Antigen specificity is unknown.

Whole-study findings and limits: Median SARS-CoV-2-reactive clonotype numbers rose nonsignificantly, 21 to 38.

Treatment in this sample: approximately 10-day PBMC culture with coronavirus spike peptide pools or control peptides (ViraFEST assay). Oncomine TCR Beta short-read sequencing was applied to DNA from cultured CD4+ T cells. TCRdb itself ran the PCR reads through MiXCR, one entry per CDR3 protein. The repertoire consists of approximately 20,000 distinct CDR3 sequences, with around 40% occurring once and the leading ten covering about 25%. This CDR3 spans 16 amino acids. Germline loops: CDR1 ENHRY, CDR2 SYGVKD. Between the trimmed V and J ends, which lost 4 bases and 0 bases, there was a span of 14 bases.

J is TRBJ2-3 and V is TRBV10-3; D is perhaps TRBD2 (5 bases). This TCR was recovered from a human donor who received a COVID-19 vaccine. The input for sequencing was CD4+ T cells from blood, cultured in vitro, taken before SARS-CoV-2 vaccination. The DNA of the CDR3 is TGTGCCATCAGTGGCTCGTGGGGAGTAAGCACAGATACGCAGTATTTT. Its translation is CAISGSWGVSTDTQYF.